A single sample is the source of the 18 T cell receptor beta chains below, sequenced in a study of blood T cell repertoires in COVID-19. TCRdb's copy holds only in-frame clones and misses some; the assay was immunoSEQ multiplex PCR. The sample has some 96,000 clones, just under 80% seen once; the top ten hold roughly a third. The sequencing input was peripheral blood. Source of these receptors: a man aged 70-80 years with active or convalescent COVID-19.

This clone was seen a single time. The V gene is TRBV18, the J gene TRBJ2-2; D is possibly TRBD2 (5 bases). The CDR3 covers 15 residues. The germline V and J ends were trimmed by 0 bases and 4 bases, with 9 bases remaining between them. Looked up from germline, CDR1 is KGHSH and CDR2 is LQKENI. The CDR3 reads CASSPPHGITGELFF. The CDR3 coding sequence is TGTGCCAGCTCACCACCGCACGGGATCACCGGGGAGCTGTTTTTT.

This sequence joins TRBV4-2 and TRBJ1-2; D not resolved. Trimming took off 4 bases at V and 0 bases at J, with 12 bases between the two ends. Germline CDR1 LGHNA, CDR2 YNFKEQ. The CDR3 loop spans 15 amino acids. Here the CDR3 reads CASSPYPRANYGYTF. CDR3 DNA: TGTGCCAGCAGCCCCTACCCCCGGGCTAACTATGGCTACACCTTC.

V is TRBV6-5 and J is TRBJ1-1; a weak D match, TRBD1 (5 bases). Trimming shortened V by 7 bases and J by 8 bases, and 14 bases separated the two germline ends. Germline assignment: CDR1 MNHEY and CDR2 SVGAGI. CDR3 size: 12 residues. The chain's CDR3 is CASKQALGEAFF. In nucleotides, the CDR3 is TGTGCCAGCAAACAGGCGCTAGGGGAAGCTTTCTTT.

V gene TRBV18 combines with J gene TRBJ2-7; unclear D gene. This CDR3 has 13 residues. The germline gives CDR1 KGHSH, CDR2 LQKENI. Deletions cut 2 bases from V and 4 bases from J, with 9 bases between. In nucleotides, the CDR3 is TGTGCCAGCTCACCAGGGCTTCGATACGAGCAGTACTTC. It encodes CASSPGLRYEQYF.

The V gene is TRBV30, the J gene TRBJ2-3; 7 nucleotides line up with TRBD2. With 2 bases clipped from V and 0 bases from J, the junction kept 8 bases outside the gene matches. The CDR3 covers 16 residues. Germline CDR1 is GTSNPN and CDR2 is SVGIG (reference sequence). The CDR3 region is CAWSSLRLASTDTQYF. DNA of the CDR3: TGTGCCTGGAGTTCCCTCCGACTAGCTAGCACAGATACGCAGTATTTT.

The chain combines TRBV25-1 with TRBJ1-2; D unresolved. Germline V gene data show CDR1 as MGHDK and CDR2 as SYGVNS. Trimming removed 3 bases from V and 1 base from J, with 9 bases in between. The CDR3 has 14 residues. CDR3 coding DNA: TGTGCCAGCAGTGACCACGGGATTAACTATGGCTACACCTTC. This encodes CASSDHGINYGYTF.

The chain combines TRBV4-3 with TRBJ1-2, with D maybe TRBD1 (5 bases). The germline V and J ends were trimmed by 0 bases and 8 bases, with 16 bases remaining between them. Germline V gene sequence: CDR1 LGHNA, CDR2 YSLEER. CDR3 length: 15 amino acids. CDR3 loop: CASSQERVGAKGYTF. CDR3 nucleotides: TGCGCCAGCAGCCAAGAACGGGTAGGGGCCAAGGGCTACACCTTC.

V and J are TRBV5-1 and TRBJ2-2, with a possible D match to TRBD1 (6 bases). V lost 4 bases and J lost 0, with 13 bases in between. Germline loops: CDR1 SGHRS, CDR2 YFSETQ. CDR3 length equals 16 residues. CDR3 in DNA: TGCGCCAGCAGCGGGACGGACAGCGCGAACACCGGGGAGCTGTTTTTT. This gives the protein CASSGTDSANTGELFF.

A single count supports this clone. The chain links TRBV30 to TRBJ2-7; D possibly corresponds to TRBD1 (5 bases). The V end lost 2 bases, the J end lost 3 bases, and 11 bases lay between the germline ends. The CDR3 contains 13 residues. Germline V gene data show CDR1 as GTSNPN and CDR2 as SVGIG (reference sequence). The CDR3 sequence is CAWSSIRDYEQYF. CDR3 bases: TGTGCCTGGAGTAGTATCAGGGACTACGAGCAGTACTTC. Based on the CDR3 plus reference TRBV30 and TRBJ2-7, the full variable domain is SQTIHQWPATLVQPVGSPLSLECTVEGTSNPNLYWYRQAAGRGLQLLFYSVGIGQISSEVPQNLSASRPQDRQFILSSKKLLLSDSGFYLCAWSSIRDYEQYFGPGTRLTVT.

In this sample, this clone turned up once. The V and J genes are TRBV7-2 and TRBJ2-4, with D perhaps TRBD1 (6 bases). The CDR3 contains 14 residues. CDR1 is SGHTA, CDR2 FQGNSA, per germline. Trimming cost V 3 bases and J 5 bases, with 11 bases left between them. CDR3 region: CASSFLQGQNIQYF. The CDR3 nucleotides read TGTGCCAGCAGCTTCTTACAGGGTCAAAACATTCAGTACTTC.

V is TRBV6-5 and J is TRBJ1-1; weak D call: TRBD1 (5 bases). Trimming took 6 bases from V and 1 from J, leaving 15 bases between them. The CDR3 covers 15 residues. The germline gives CDR1 MNHEY, CDR2 SVGAGI. The CDR3 nucleotides read TGTGCCAGCAGCCAGGAGGGGATCAGGAACACTGAAGCTTTCTTT. It encodes CASSQEGIRNTEAFF.

This sequence joins TRBV3-1 (or the pseudogene TRBV3-2) and TRBJ2-1, with 9 positions matching TRBD1. Germline V gives CDR1 LGHDT, CDR2 YNNKEL (reference sequence). V dropped 0 bases and J dropped 9; count of bases not matched to a gene: 6. The CDR3 totals 15 residues. This CDR3 reads CASSQDMTGGREQFF. The CDR3, as DNA: TGTGCCAGCAGCCAAGATATGACAGGGGGGCGTGAGCAGTTCTTC.

The CDR3, as DNA: TGTGCCAGCAGTTACGTCATTCTACTAGCGGGACCCAACAATGAGCAGTTCTTC. Protein sequence: CASSYVILLAGPNNEQFF. The chain combines TRBV6-2 or TRBV6-3 with TRBJ2-1; 10 bases fit TRBD2. The CDR3 covers 18 residues. Germline trimming cut 2 bases from V and 5 bases from J; bases unmatched to any gene: 12. Germline V lookup: CDR1 MNHEY, CDR2 SVGEGT.

This clone was picked up one time. V gene TRBV7-2 combines with J gene TRBJ2-1; 7 bases line up with TRBD2. Losses at the gene ends were 4 bases for V and 4 bases for J; bases not matched to a gene: 10. Germline-derived CDR1 and CDR2 are SGHTA and FQGNSA. The CDR3 is 16 residues long. The CDR3 DNA reads TGTGCCAGCAGCTCAGGAATGAGCGGGATATACAATGAGCAGTTCTTC. It specifies CASSSGMSGIYNEQFF.

This sequence joins TRBV6-2 or TRBV6-3 and TRBJ1-1; tentatively, D is TRBD1 (6 bases). Trimming shortened V by 5 bases and J by 3 bases, and 10 bases separated the two germline ends. This CDR3 has 13 amino acids. Per the germline V gene, CDR1 is MNHEY and CDR2 is SVGEGT. In nucleotides, the CDR3 is TGTGCCAGCAGTAATGGACAGCACACTGAAGCTTTCTTT. Amino acid sequence: CASSNGQHTEAFF.

The genes are TRBV7-9 and TRBJ2-1; TRBD2 agrees at 11 bases. CDR1 is SEHNR, CDR2 FQNEAQ, per germline (reference sequence). V was clipped by 7 bases and J by 5 bases; unmatched bases: 7. The CDR3 runs to 15 residues. The CDR3 protein is CASISIAGGNNEQFF. CDR3 sequence (DNA): TGTGCCAGCATTTCCATAGCGGGAGGGAACAATGAGCAGTTCTTC.

This clone was counted many times. This chain links TRBV13 with TRBJ2-7; D is undetermined. This CDR3 contains 15 residues. V lost 1 base and J 2 bases, leaving 12 bases between the germline ends. The germline V gene encodes CDR1 PRHDT and CDR2 FYEKMQ (reference sequence). The CDR3 DNA sequence: TGTGCCAGCAGCTTAGTGGCGGAGTTAACCTACGAGCAGTACTTC. As protein: CASSLVAELTYEQYF.

The chain couples TRBV9 to TRBJ2-7, with 8 bases identical to TRBD2. The germline V gene has CDR1 SGDLS and CDR2 YYNGEE. The CDR3 is made up of 14 amino acids. The V and J ends lost 2 bases and 2 bases, in that order; junction bases with no gene match: 3. CDR3 region: CASSVGRAPYEQYF. CDR3 coding DNA: TGTGCCAGCAGCGTCGGGAGGGCCCCCTACGAGCAGTACTTC.